The 19 T cell receptor beta chains presented below share a single source sample, sequenced in a study of cytomegalovirus exposure and HLA in healthy donors. Researchers ran the PCR with 60 Vbeta and 13 Jbeta primers. TCRdb's table, derived via immunoSEQ multiplex PCR, lists solely in-frame clones and lacks some. The repertoire holds some 150,000 clones, with 80% to 90% as singletons. Sequencing input: PBMCs. The receptors shown here come from a woman in her 30s in good health and CMV-seropositive.

The chain is built from TRBV6-6 and TRBJ1-2; 8 bases line up with TRBD1. V gave up 6 bases and J gave up 4 bases; unmatched junction bases: 7. The germline V gene has CDR1 MNHNY and CDR2 SVGAGI (reference sequence). This CDR3 has 14 residues. CDR3 region: CASRYTGQAYGYTF. CDR3 DNA: TGTGCCAGCAGGTATACGGGACAGGCCTATGGCTACACCTTC.

The chain has TRBV18 and TRBJ1-2, with TRBD1 matching over 7 bases. Germline V gene lookup returns CDR1 KGHSH and CDR2 LQKENI. Trimming at V came to 4 bases and at J to 1 base, leaving 12 bases not matched to a gene. The CDR3 sequence is 17 residues long. The DNA of the CDR3 is TGTGCCAGCTCACTTTCTTTCCAGACAGGGAATAACTATGGCTACACCTTC. Encoded protein: CASSLSFQTGNNYGYTF.

In its sample, this clone was seen once. The gene calls are TRBV7-6 and TRBJ2-2; TRBD1 matches at 9 bases. Looked up from germline, CDR1 is SGHVS and CDR2 is FNYEAQ. CDR3 length equals 15 residues. V shed 4 bases and J 5 bases; nucleotides not matched to a gene: 5. The CDR3 DNA is TGTGCCAGCAGCTCCCGACAGGGGGGTACCGGGGAGCTGTTTTTT. It yields the protein CASSSRQGGTGELFF.

The chain combines TRBV11-2 with TRBJ2-1; 9 nucleotides align to TRBD2. The CDR3 contains 16 residues. Germline trimming cut 1 base from V and 4 bases from J; bases unmatched to any gene: 5. Germline V lookup: CDR1 SGHAT, CDR2 FQNNGV. The chain's CDR3 is CASSLASGVIYNEQFF. CDR3 nucleotide sequence: TGTGCCAGCAGCTTAGCTAGCGGGGTGATATACAATGAGCAGTTCTTC.

Here the CDR3 reads CASSQPAGNEQFF. The CDR3, as DNA: TGCGCCAGCAGCCAACCAGCCGGGAATGAGCAGTTCTTC. The V and J genes are TRBV4-1 and TRBJ2-1; D ambiguous. The CDR3 loop spans 13 amino acids. Trimming removed 2 bases from V and 7 bases from J, with 9 bases in between. CDR1 is MGHRA, CDR2 YSYEKL, per germline.

The chain recombines TRBV30 with TRBJ1-2, with D perhaps TRBD1 (5 bases). With 5 bases removed from V and 6 bases from J, the gap between germline ends came to 16 bases. This CDR3 region has 13 residues. Per the germline V gene, CDR1 is GTSNPN and CDR2 is SVGIG (reference sequence). The CDR3 DNA reads as TGTGCCTGGCACCAGGGCGAGTATCATGGCTACACCTTC. As protein: CAWHQGEYHGYTF.

The chain links TRBV19 to TRBJ1-1; a possible D gene is TRBD1 (6 bases). Trimming removed 6 bases at V and 3 bases at J, with 11 bases between. Germline-derived CDR1 and CDR2 are LNHDA and SQIVND (reference sequence). This CDR3 comprises 13 residues. CDR3 residues: CASRTGSDTEAFF. Here the CDR3 DNA reads TGTGCCAGTAGGACAGGTTCGGACACTGAAGCTTTCTTT.

The V call is TRBV5-1, the J call TRBJ2-3, with 11 bases aligning to TRBD1. Germline-derived CDR1 and CDR2 are SGHRS and YFSETQ. This CDR3 contains 15 residues. Trimming removed 4 bases from V and 6 bases from J; junction bases left unmatched: 7. For the CDR3, the DNA is TGCGCCAGCAGCCCAGGGGACAGGGGGTGGGATACGCAGTATTTT. Amino acids: CASSPGDRGWDTQYF.

The gene calls are TRBV5-6 and TRBJ1-1; D uncertain. Per the germline V gene, CDR1 is SGHDT and CDR2 is YYEEEE. The CDR3 contains 15 residues. Trimming removed 0 bases at V and 2 bases at J, with 11 bases between. The CDR3 protein is CASSLAYVPNTEAFF. CDR3 DNA: TGTGCCAGCAGCTTGGCCTACGTGCCTAACACTGAAGCTTTCTTT. The full variable domain, rest sourced from reference TRBV5-6 and TRBJ1-1, is DAGVTQSPTHLIKTRGQQVTLRCSPKSGHDTVSWYQQALGQGPQFIFQYYEEEERQRGNFPDRFSGHQFPNYSSELNVNALLLGDSALYLCASSLAYVPNTEAFFGQGTRLTVV.

This clone was seen more than once but under ten times. This CDR3 is CASSLKGKFGSGGPADTQYF. CDR3 bases: TGCGCCAGCAGCCTAAAAGGGAAGTTCGGTAGCGGGGGGCCCGCAGATACGCAGTATTTT. The rearrangement uses TRBV4-3 and TRBJ2-3; the match to TRBD2 covers 10 bases. J was trimmed by 4 bases and V by 4 bases; bases with no gene match: 20. Per germline, CDR1 LGHNA and CDR2 YSLEER. The CDR3 runs to 20 residues.

The chain joins TRBV6-6 to TRBJ1-2; D unclear. V was cut by 2 bases and J by 0 bases, with 13 bases left in between. CDR3 length: 16 amino acids. Germline values: CDR1 MNHNY, CDR2 SVGAGI (reference sequence). CDR3 bases: TGTGCCAGCAGTTACGATTGGGAGGTTGCTAACTATGGCTACACCTTC. It encodes CASSYDWEVANYGYTF.

The rearrangement links TRBV5-4 to TRBJ1-2, with a possible D match to TRBD1 (5 bases). Trimming took off 1 base at V and 5 bases at J, with 15 bases between the two ends. The germline CDR1 and CDR2 sequences are SGHNT and YYREEE (reference sequence). The CDR3 runs 15 residues. CDR3 sequence (DNA): TGTGCCAGCAGCTTGCGACAGCAGGGAACGTATGGCTACACCTTC. This encodes CASSLRQQGTYGYTF.

The chain carries TRBV10-3 and TRBJ2-5; a weak D match, TRBD1 (6 bases). V dropped 0 bases and J dropped 1 base, with 6 bases sitting between them. Germline V gives CDR1 ENHRY, CDR2 SYGVKD. The CDR3 runs 14 residues. The chain's CDR3 is CAISESDSQETQYF. The CDR3 DNA reads TGTGCCATCAGTGAGTCGGACAGCCAAGAGACCCAGTACTTC.

The V and J genes are TRBV5-1 and TRBJ2-5; 7 bases are shared with TRBD2. This CDR3 spans 14 amino acids. Germline CDR1 SGHRS, CDR2 YFSETQ. Trimming at V came to 0 bases and at J to 3 bases, leaving 2 bases not matched to a gene. This CDR3 reads CASSLASGEETQYF. The CDR3 bases are TGCGCCAGCAGCTTGGCAAGCGGGGAAGAGACCCAGTACTTC.

This rearrangement joins TRBV14 to TRBJ1-2; 7 nucleotides agree with TRBD1. With V trimmed by 6 bases and J by 4 bases, 8 bases remained unmatched. The CDR3 totals 14 residues. Germline values: CDR1 SGHDN, CDR2 FVKESK. The chain's CDR3 is CASRQHGTVYGYTF. The CDR3 bases are TGTGCCAGCAGACAACACGGGACAGTCTATGGCTACACCTTC.

Remarks on this clone: At one end, the junction sequence differs from germline, possibly due to a read error. This chain connects TRBV7-9 to TRBJ1-3; 7 nucleotides line up with TRBD1. This CDR3 is built from 17 residues. Germline V gives CDR1 SEHNR, CDR2 FQNEAQ (reference sequence). The CDR3 coding sequence is TGTTCCAGCAGCTTTGCCTGGACAGGCACCTCTGGAAACACCATATATTTT. As protein: CSSSFAWTGTSGNTIYF.

The chain has TRBV10-3 and TRBJ2-7; TRBD1 agrees at 8 bases. V lost 8 bases, J lost 1 base, and 4 bases stayed unmatched. The CDR3 is 13 residues long. Germline V gene lookup returns CDR1 ENHRY and CDR2 SYGVKD. The chain's CDR3 is CAIADRGSYEQYF. Here the CDR3 DNA reads TGTGCCATCGCCGACAGGGGTTCCTACGAGCAGTACTTC.

This chain joins TRBV7-3 and TRBJ2-5, with D uncertain. The CDR3 totals 11 residues. The germline gives CDR1 SGHTA, CDR2 FQGTGA. The V gene lost 4 bases and the J gene lost 4 bases, with 4 bases spanning the gap. The CDR3 bases are TGTGCCAGCAGCTCAGGAGAGACCCAGTACTTC. Translating gives CASSSGETQYF.

The rearrangement joins TRBV7-2 to TRBJ2-5; D possibly corresponds to TRBD2 (6 bases). The CDR3 has 15 amino acids. V shed 6 bases and J shed 2 bases, with 16 bases lying between them. CDR1 and CDR2 (germline): SGHTA, FQGNSA. CDR3 amino acids: CASRRAPLAQETQYF. The CDR3 region has the DNA TGTGCCAGCAGAAGAGCCCCGCTAGCGCAAGAGACCCAGTACTTC.